The T cell receptor beta chain described here comes from a study of T cell repertoires in cytomegalovirus infection. On the study more broadly: Both a matching HLA type and CMV infection were indicated by public TCR beta signatures.

Study results and caveats: Identification of carriers of CMV plus the relevant HLA was performed using cumulative public TCR beta family frequency. The ex vivo response was dominated by HLA-C-restricted CMV-specific TCR beta clonotypes.

TCRdb used MiXCR to reprocess the reads, holding one entry per CDR3 protein. The sample includes 310,000 or so distinct CDR3 sequences, roughly 23% seen only once; the top ten take roughly 13%. CDR1 is SGHVS and CDR2 is FQNEAQ in the germline V gene. Between the trimmed V and J ends, which lost 5 bases and 2 bases, there was a span of 12 bases. The CDR3 covers 14 residues. This clonotype has ten or more counts. Its target is not known. Input material: PBMCs. The gene calls are TRBV7-8 and TRBJ2-5; D is uncertain. The sequence was obtained from a human donor in good health (CMV status not recorded). Some clones in this sample may be carry-over from other donors' samples. CDR3 amino acids: CASSPRRSQETQYF. The CDR3 DNA reads TGTGCCAGCAGCCCCCGCCGGTCGCAAGAGACCCAGTACTTC. The entire variable domain, with the rest obtained from reference TRBV7-8 and TRBJ2-5, is as follows: GAGVSQSPRYKVAKRGQDVALRCDPISGHVSLFWYQQALGQGPEFLTYFQNEAQLDKSGLPSDRFFAERPEGSVSTLKIQRTQQEDSAVYLCASSPRRSQETQYFGPGTRLLVL.